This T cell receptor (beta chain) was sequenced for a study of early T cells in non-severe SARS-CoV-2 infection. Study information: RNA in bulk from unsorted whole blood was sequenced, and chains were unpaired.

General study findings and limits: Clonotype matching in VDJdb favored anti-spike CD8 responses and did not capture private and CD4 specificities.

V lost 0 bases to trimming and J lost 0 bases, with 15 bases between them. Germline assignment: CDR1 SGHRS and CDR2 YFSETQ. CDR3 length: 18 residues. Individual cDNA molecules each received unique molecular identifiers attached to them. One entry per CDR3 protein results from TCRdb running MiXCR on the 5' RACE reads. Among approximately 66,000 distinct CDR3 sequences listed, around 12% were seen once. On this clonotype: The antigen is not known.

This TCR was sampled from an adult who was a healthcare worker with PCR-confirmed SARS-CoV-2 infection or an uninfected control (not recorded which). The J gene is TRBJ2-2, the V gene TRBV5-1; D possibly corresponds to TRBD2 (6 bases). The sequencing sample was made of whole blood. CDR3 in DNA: TGCGCCAGCAGCTTGGGAGCGGGTTACCCGGCGAACACCGGGGAGCTGTTTTTT. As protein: CASSLGAGYPANTGELFF.